What follows describes a single TCR beta chain. What it recognizes is unknown. Only in-frame clones appear in the TCRdb table, and some are missing; sequencing was by immunoSEQ multiplex PCR. Among fewer than 200,000 clones listed, 85% to 95% were seen once. The record originates from a study of OX40 agonist ivuxolimab in advanced cancers. Whole-study results and caveats: Among patients with partial responses at 0.1-3.0 mg/kg, clonal expansion was among the lowest. The average count of expanded clones was higher among CD8+ T cells than among CD4+.

Trimming took off 1 base at V and 4 bases at J, with 18 bases between the two ends. The CDR3 is 17 amino acids. In germline, CDR1 is SGHNT, CDR2 YENEEA. It was autoimmune disease history or systemic immunosuppression that excluded patients. Peripheral blood came from all dose cohorts at three timepoints. V is TRBV11-3 and J is TRBJ2-3; perhaps TRBD2 as D (7 bases). The sequence was obtained from an adult with an advanced solid tumor such as melanoma, head and neck, liver or kidney cancer. The sequenced sample was CD4+ or CD8+ T cells sorted from blood, obtained in a trial of the OX40 agonist ivuxolimab. CDR3 loop: CASSLGGGGFRADTQYF. The CDR3 coding sequence is TGTGCCAGCAGCTTAGGGGGAGGGGGTTTTCGCGCAGATACGCAGTATTTT.